One sample yielded the 21 T cell receptor beta chains listed below, sequenced in a study of cytomegalovirus exposure and HLA in healthy donors. 60 Vbeta and 13 Jbeta primers were used in PCR. The data were produced by immunoSEQ multiplex PCR, yet TCRdb's version contains in-frame clones alone and is incomplete. This repertoire shows 100,000 to 140,000 clones, 77% found once; its top ten account for more than 4%. Material for sequencing was PBMCs. The receptors originated from a male donor in good health and CMV-seronegative.

The count of this clone is one. V gene TRBV7-8 combines with J gene TRBJ2-5; 13 nucleotides agree with TRBD2. Losses at the gene ends were 1 base for V and 4 bases for J; bases not matched to a gene: 9. In germline, CDR1 is SGHVS, CDR2 FQNEAQ. The CDR3 runs to 18 residues. The CDR3 here is CASSLVRLRTSGRETQYF. Written as DNA, the CDR3 is TGTGCCAGCAGCTTAGTACGACTCCGGACTAGCGGGAGAGAGACCCAGTACTTC.

This rearrangement joins TRBV6-1 to TRBJ2-1; D possibly corresponds to TRBD1 (6 bases). Germline values: CDR1 MNHNS, CDR2 SASEGT. V gave up 3 bases and J gave up 0 bases, with 12 bases separating them. The CDR3 spans 16 residues. The CDR3 coding sequence is TGTGCCAGCAGTGATAAAGGACAGAACTCCTACAATGAGCAGTTCTTC. Translation gives CASSDKGQNSYNEQFF.

This chain uses TRBV11-3 with TRBJ2-1, with a tentative D call TRBD1 (6 bases). The CDR3 covers 15 residues. V gave up 3 bases and J gave up 1 base, with 10 bases separating them. Germline V gives CDR1 SGHNT, CDR2 YENEEA. CDR3 amino acids: CASSLTRGSYNEQFF. For the CDR3, the DNA is TGTGCCAGCAGCTTGACCAGGGGTTCCTACAATGAGCAGTTCTTC.

The chain joins TRBV9 to TRBJ1-5; the D gene is possibly TRBD1 (5 bases). The ends were cut back, 0 bases at V and 8 bases at J, with 15 bases in the middle. Germline V gene lookup returns CDR1 SGDLS and CDR2 YYNGEE. This CDR3 has 15 residues. The CDR3 loop is CASSVAKGVAEPQHF. The CDR3 coding sequence is TGTGCCAGCAGCGTAGCTAAAGGGGTAGCCGAGCCCCAGCATTTT.

J is TRBJ2-7 and V is TRBV19; D may be TRBD2 (6 bases). Between the trimmed V and J ends, which lost 5 bases and 3 bases, there was a span of 11 bases. CDR1 LNHDA and CDR2 SQIVND come from the germline V gene (reference sequence). This CDR3 contains 13 residues. The CDR3 region is CASSPGGDYEQYF. CDR3 sequence (DNA): TGTGCCAGTAGTCCCGGAGGGGACTACGAGCAGTACTTC.

The CDR3 DNA reads TGCGCCAGCAGCTTTGGTACAGCGGGAGGTGGGGAGACCCAGTACTTC. Protein: CASSFGTAGGGETQYF. The chain employs TRBV5-1 and TRBJ2-5, with TRBD2 matching 9 bases. The germline V gene encodes CDR1 SGHRS and CDR2 YFSETQ. J lost 5 bases, V lost 2 bases, and 10 bases had no gene match. The CDR3 consists of 16 residues.

V usage is TRBV5-1 and J usage is TRBJ2-4; 14 bases align to TRBD2. The CDR3 spans 18 residues. Germline V lookup: CDR1 SGHRS, CDR2 YFSETQ. The V gene end was trimmed by 4 bases and the J gene end by 0 bases; junction bases not matched to a gene: 6. This chain's CDR3 is CASSTGTSGSLAKNIQYF. DNA of the CDR3: TGCGCCAGCAGCACCGGGACTAGCGGGAGTTTAGCCAAAAACATTCAGTACTTC.

The V and J genes are TRBV6-5 and TRBJ2-5; 8 bases are shared with TRBD2. This CDR3 has 15 residues. The V segment lost 6 bases and the J segment 5 bases; nucleotides outside the gene matches: 11. Per the germline V gene, CDR1 is MNHEY and CDR2 is SVGAGI. The CDR3 sequence: CASRKTSDVMETQYF. CDR3 sequence (DNA): TGTGCCAGCAGGAAGACTAGCGATGTGATGGAGACCCAGTACTTC.

The V gene is TRBV2, the J gene TRBJ2-3, with 9 positions matching TRBD2. CDR3 length: 15 residues. Germline CDR1 reads SNHLY; CDR2 reads FYNNEI. The V segment lost 4 bases and the J segment 4 bases; nucleotides outside the gene matches: 6. The chain's CDR3 is CASSALGGRADTQYF. CDR3 coding DNA: TGTGCCAGCAGTGCCCTTGGCGGGAGGGCAGATACGCAGTATTTT.

The chain has TRBV5-1 and TRBJ2-1; D not certain. Per the germline V gene, CDR1 is SGHRS and CDR2 is YFSETQ. The CDR3 loop spans 15 amino acids. The ends were cut back, 1 base at V and 1 base at J, with 9 bases in the middle. CDR3 region: CASSLPLESYNEQFF. In DNA, the CDR3 is TGCGCCAGCAGCTTGCCCTTAGAATCCTACAATGAGCAGTTCTTC.

CDR3 residues: CASSPGLAGVETQYF. The CDR3 coding sequence is TGTGCCAGCAGTCCAGGACTAGCGGGAGTGGAGACCCAGTACTTC. This chain links TRBV28 with TRBJ2-5; 13 bases map to TRBD2. This CDR3 is built from 15 residues. The germline gives CDR1 MDHEN, CDR2 SYDVKM. The junction had 5 bases not matched to a gene; V was cut back by 5 bases and J by 5 bases.

V is TRBV6-1 and J is TRBJ2-7; 9 nucleotides line up with TRBD1. The junction had 10 bases not matched to a gene; V was cut back by 7 bases and J by 3 bases. CDR1 and CDR2 (germline): MNHNS, SASEGT. This CDR3 spans 15 amino acids. CDR3 sequence: CASTFDGGQGYEQYF. CDR3 sequence (DNA): TGTGCCAGCACCTTTGATGGGGGACAGGGCTACGAGCAGTACTTC.

This rearrangement joins TRBV28 to TRBJ2-1; a possible D gene is TRBD2 (6 bases). Trimming stripped 2 bases from V and 10 bases from J, with 12 bases between. The CDR3 is 13 amino acids. Germline V gene data show CDR1 as MDHEN and CDR2 as SYDVKM. CDR3 coding DNA: TGTGCCAGCAGTTTACGCGGCCGGGGGGAGCAGTTCTTC. It yields the protein CASSLRGRGEQFF. Full variable domain (missing parts from reference TRBV28 and TRBJ2-1): DVKVTQSSRYLVKRTGEKVFLECVQDMDHENMFWYRQDPGLGLRLIYFSYDVKMKEKGDIPEGYSVSREKKERFSLILESASTNQTSMYLCASSLRGRGEQFFGPGTRLTVL.

In its sample, this clone was seen once. The chain carries TRBV5-6 and TRBJ2-4, with D possibly matching TRBD2 (6 bases). The germline CDR1 and CDR2 sequences are SGHDT and YYEEEE. The CDR3 spans 14 residues. Between the trimmed V and J ends, which lost 1 base and 7 bases, there was a span of 12 bases. The CDR3 is CASSLWQGGNIQYF. The CDR3 bases are TGTGCCAGCAGCTTGTGGCAGGGAGGCAACATTCAGTACTTC.

This clone appeared a single time. The CDR3 bases are TGTGCCATCAGTGAGTCAGGGGGCGCGAGGGGGGCTGAAGCTTTCTTT. Translation gives CAISESGGARGAEAFF. The rearrangement links TRBV10-3 to TRBJ1-1; 7 bases fit TRBD1. Germline CDR1 and CDR2: ENHRY and SYGVKD. The CDR3 extends over 16 amino acids. The V and J ends lost 0 bases and 6 bases, in that order; junction bases with no gene match: 10.

This clone has more than one count but fewer than ten. V gene TRBV6-4 combines with J gene TRBJ2-6; 8 nucleotides agree with TRBD2. Trimming at V came to 6 bases and at J to 1 base, leaving 11 bases not matched to a gene. Germline V lookup: CDR1 MRHNA, CDR2 SNTAGT. CDR3 length equals 18 residues. The CDR3 sequence: CASSLGGVAASGANVLTF. The CDR3, as DNA: TGTGCCAGCAGCCTCGGGGGGGTAGCGGCGTCTGGGGCCAACGTCCTGACTTTC.

The V and J genes are TRBV5-5 and TRBJ2-1; TRBD2 agrees at 10 bases. The CDR3 runs to 15 residues. Germline V gene data show CDR1 as SGHKS and CDR2 as YYEKEE (reference sequence). Germline trimming cut 0 bases from V and 6 bases from J; bases unmatched to any gene: 3. The CDR3 protein is CASSLAPSGGNEQFF. CDR3 DNA: TGTGCCAGCAGCTTGGCGCCTAGCGGGGGCAATGAGCAGTTCTTC.

The gene calls are TRBV25-1 and TRBJ1-4, with D hard to call. The CDR3 is 13 residues long. Trimming left V 6 bases short and J 3 bases short, with 8 bases between. Looked up from germline, CDR1 is MGHDK and CDR2 is SYGVNS. The CDR3 DNA sequence: TGTGCCAGCAGGGCCAGGCCTAATGAAAAACTGTTTTTT. The encoded protein is CASRARPNEKLFF.

V is TRBV4-1 and J is TRBJ2-7, with D uncertain. The CDR3 runs to 14 residues. CDR1 MGHRA and CDR2 YSYEKL come from the germline V gene. Trimming stripped 1 base from V and 5 bases from J, with 12 bases between. CDR3 sequence: CASSQVETSDEQYF. The CDR3 DNA sequence: TGCGCCAGCAGCCAAGTGGAGACTTCAGACGAGCAGTACTTC.

This clone was observed a handful of times. V gene TRBV7-9 combines with J gene TRBJ2-3, with a weak D call TRBD2 (6 bases). The V gene lost 5 bases and the J gene lost 5 bases, with 20 bases spanning the gap. This CDR3 has 16 amino acids. Germline-derived CDR1 and CDR2 are SEHNR and FQNEAQ (reference sequence). Here the CDR3 DNA reads TGTGCCAGCAGCCTACAGCGCCCTAGCGATGTAGATACGCAGTATTTT. It is translated as CASSLQRPSDVDTQYF.

This rearrangement joins TRBV5-1 to TRBJ2-2, with 10 bases that match TRBD2. Losses at the gene ends were 1 base for V and 6 bases for J; bases not matched to a gene: 9. The germline CDR1 and CDR2 sequences are SGHRS and YFSETQ. The length of the CDR3 is 17 residues. The CDR3 reads CASSLLPSGRIAGELFF. The CDR3 nucleotides are TGCGCCAGCAGCTTGCTACCTAGCGGGAGAATAGCCGGGGAGCTGTTTTTT. The variable domain in full, completed from reference TRBV5-1 and TRBJ2-2, reads KAGVTQTPRYLIKTRGQQVTLSCSPISGHRSVSWYQQTPGQGLQFLFEYFSETQRNKGNFPGRFSGRQFSNSRSEMNVSTLELGDSALYLCASSLLPSGRIAGELFFGEGSRLTVL.